The T cell receptor (beta chain) under discussion was sequenced for a study of T cell repertoires in cytomegalovirus infection. The overall study: Both recently identified HLA-C-restricted and well-studied HLA-B-restricted CMV epitopes were used in the study. A matching HLA type, together with CMV infection, was signaled by public TCR beta signatures.

TCRdb recomputed calls from the reads with MiXCR, one row per CDR3 protein. This table has about 340,000 distinct CDR3 sequences, 25% to 35% appearing once. V lost 5 bases and J 0 bases, leaving 14 bases between the germline ends. The CDR3 length is 16 residues. CDR1 and CDR2 (germline): SGHVS, FNYEAQ. In regard to this clonotype: Antigen: not known.

The chain joins TRBV7-6 to TRBJ2-1; TRBD2 is a possible D gene (7 bases). This receptor was identified in a human donor in good health (CMV status not recorded). Some clones in this sample may be carry-over from other donors' samples. The sequencing here drew on cultured PBMCs, taken from culture after CMV antigen stimulation. CDR3 nucleotides: TGTGCCAGCAGCCCTAGGGGGGGGATCTCCTACAATGAGCAGTTCTTC. It yields the protein CASSPRGGISYNEQFF.